A selection of T cell receptor beta chains follows, all from one sample in a study of CD8 T cells in Susac syndrome. Each CDR3 protein is one row after TCRdb ran MiXCR on the immunoSEQ multiplex PCR reads. Of 150,000 to 200,000 distinct CDR3 sequences listed, 85% to 95% are singletons. The sample consisted of CD4+ T cells from PBMCs. These receptors were taken from a human donor with Susac syndrome. CDR3s include the opening cysteine and the closing phenylalanine or tryptophan. The D gene is left open where the match is weak. Only part of the rows carry a size: once, few, many, or a class if the clone is expanded.

j_call: TRBJ2-7
d_call: NA
clone_size: NA
v_call: TRBV7-9
cdr3_aa: CASSLYGRGEQYF
cdr3_nt: TGTGCCAGCAGCTTATATGGAAGGGGCGAGCAGTACTTC

j_call: TRBJ2-7
d_call: NA
clone_size: NA
v_call: TRBV7-8
cdr3_aa: CASSSAGALYEQYF
cdr3_nt: TGTGCCAGCAGCTCCGCAGGTGCGTTGTACGAGCAGTACTTC

j_call: TRBJ2-5
d_call: TRBD2
clone_size: NA
v_call: TRBV4-2
cdr3_aa: CASSNKRTRSIETQYF
cdr3_nt: TGTGCCAGCAGTAACAAGAGGACTAGGTCGATCGAGACCCAGTACTTC

j_call: TRBJ2-1
d_call: NA
clone_size: NA
v_call: TRBV2
cdr3_aa: CASRKLAFNEQFF
cdr3_nt: TGTGCCAGCAGGAAGTTGGCCTTCAATGAGCAGTTCTTC

j_call: TRBJ1-2
d_call: TRBD1
clone_size: NA
v_call: TRBV11-2
cdr3_aa: CASSSGTGDRGGYTF
cdr3_nt: TGTGCCAGCAGCTCCGGGACAGGGGATCGAGGTGGCTACACCTTC

j_call: TRBJ2-7
d_call: NA
clone_size: once
v_call: TRBV30
cdr3_aa: CACPRTTSLYEQYF
cdr3_nt: TGTGCCTGCCCTCGTACGACTAGTCTCTACGAGCAGTACTTC

j_call: TRBJ2-1
d_call: NA
clone_size: NA
v_call: TRBV20-1
cdr3_aa: CSASVIAGAVTFNEQFF
cdr3_nt: TGCAGTGCTAGTGTGATCGCGGGGGCCGTCACCTTCAATGAGCAGTTCTTC

j_call: TRBJ2-2
d_call: NA
clone_size: NA
v_call: TRBV4-3
cdr3_aa: CASSQDLTRYPGELFF
cdr3_nt: TGCGCCAGCAGCCAGGATTTAACTAGATACCCCGGGGAGCTGTTTTTT

j_call: TRBJ1-5
d_call: TRBD1
clone_size: once
v_call: TRBV19
cdr3_aa: CASRPHMRSDRANQPQHF
cdr3_nt: TGTGCCAGTAGACCTCATATGCGGTCCGACAGGGCCAATCAGCCCCAGCATTTT

j_call: TRBJ2-1
d_call: NA
clone_size: once
v_call: TRBV20-1
cdr3_aa: CSARIADGSSYNEQFF
cdr3_nt: TGCAGTGCTAGGATAGCGGACGGGAGCTCCTACAATGAGCAGTTCTTC

j_call: TRBJ1-2
d_call: NA
clone_size: NA
v_call: TRBV7-8
cdr3_aa: CASSFVLKREGILGYGYTF
cdr3_nt: TGTGCCAGCAGCTTTGTGTTGAAAAGGGAGGGCATTCTCGGCTATGGCTACACCTTC

j_call: TRBJ1-1
d_call: NA
clone_size: NA
v_call: TRBV3-1
cdr3_aa: CASSQDRQGYTEAFF
cdr3_nt: TGTGCCAGCAGCCAAGATCGGCAGGGTTACACTGAAGCTTTCTTT

j_call: TRBJ1-1
d_call: NA
clone_size: NA
v_call: TRBV4-2
cdr3_aa: CASSQTHRERNTEAFF
cdr3_nt: TGTGCCAGCAGCCAAACACACAGGGAGCGGAACACTGAAGCTTTCTTT

j_call: TRBJ2-1
d_call: TRBD2
clone_size: NA
v_call: TRBV25-1
cdr3_aa: CASSERLWGRANEQFF
cdr3_nt: TGTGCCAGCAGTGAACGGTTATGGGGGAGGGCCAATGAGCAGTTCTTC

j_call: TRBJ2-4
d_call: NA
clone_size: NA
v_call: TRBV30
cdr3_aa: CAWSEQLAKNIQYF
cdr3_nt: TGTGCCTGGAGTGAGCAGCTAGCCAAAAACATTCAGTACTTC

j_call: TRBJ1-6
d_call: NA
clone_size: NA
v_call: TRBV6-6
cdr3_aa: CASSPRGANNSPLHF
cdr3_nt: TGTGCCAGCAGCCCCCGGGGGGCCAACAATTCACCCCTCCACTTT

j_call: TRBJ2-1
d_call: NA
clone_size: NA
v_call: TRBV6-2/TRBV6-3
cdr3_aa: CATGVYFGEQFF
cdr3_nt: TGTGCCACCGGGGTCTATTTTGGTGAGCAGTTCTTC

j_call: TRBJ2-7
d_call: NA
clone_size: NA
v_call: TRBV30
cdr3_aa: CAFNKGEGEQYF
cdr3_nt: TGTGCCTTCAACAAGGGGGAGGGGGAGCAGTACTTC

j_call: TRBJ2-7
d_call: NA
clone_size: NA
v_call: TRBV27
cdr3_aa: CASSLSWGGYEQYF
cdr3_nt: TGTGCCAGCAGTTTATCGTGGGGTGGCTACGAGCAGTACTTC

j_call: TRBJ2-2
d_call: NA
clone_size: NA
v_call: TRBV5-4
cdr3_aa: CASSSGLLRGELFF
cdr3_nt: TGTGCCAGCAGCTCGGGACTGCTAAGAGGGGAGCTGTTTTTT

j_call: TRBJ2-2
d_call: NA
clone_size: NA
v_call: TRBV14
cdr3_aa: CASSPLASNTGELFF
cdr3_nt: TGTGCCAGCAGCCCGCTAGCGTCGAACACCGGGGAGCTGTTTTTT

j_call: TRBJ1-2
d_call: NA
clone_size: NA
v_call: TRBV27
cdr3_aa: CASSIRQPNNYGYTF
cdr3_nt: TGTGCCAGCAGTATACGACAGCCAAACAACTATGGCTACACCTTC

j_call: TRBJ2-5
d_call: NA
clone_size: few
v_call: TRBV6-1
cdr3_aa: CASSPGPAETQYF
cdr3_nt: TGTGCCAGCAGTCCCGGGCCGGCGGAGACCCAGTACTTC

j_call: TRBJ2-3
d_call: TRBD2
clone_size: NA
v_call: TRBV18
cdr3_aa: CASSPGLAGVGTDTQYF
cdr3_nt: TGTGCCAGCTCACCAGGACTAGCGGGGGTCGGCACAGATACGCAGTATTTT

j_call: TRBJ2-7
d_call: NA
clone_size: once
v_call: TRBV28
cdr3_aa: CASGSGAGTSVGNF
cdr3_nt: TGTGCCAGCGGCTCGGGTGCGGGGACGAGCGTAGGAAACTTC

j_call: TRBJ1-1
d_call: NA
clone_size: NA
v_call: TRBV19
cdr3_aa: CASSIDTRRQVYTEAFF
cdr3_nt: TGTGCCAGTAGTATAGATACTAGAAGGCAAGTGTACACTGAAGCTTTCTTT

j_call: TRBJ1-1
d_call: TRBD1
clone_size: NA
v_call: TRBV7-9
cdr3_aa: CASSPQGASRTEAFF
cdr3_nt: TGTGCCAGCAGCCCCCAGGGGGCCTCGAGGACTGAAGCTTTCTTT